This is a list of T cell receptor beta chains from one sample in a study of shared clonotypes between healthy human individuals. TCRdb's table, derived via immunoSEQ multiplex PCR, lists solely in-frame clones and lacks some. The sample lists around 2.1 million clones; roughly 95% were seen once. Sequences were obtained from naive CD4+ T cells sorted from blood. Receptor source: a man younger than 35 in good health. Both conserved end residues are part of each CDR3. Fields, in order: J gene, D gene, V gene, clone size, CDR3 DNA, CDR3 protein. The D gene is left open where the match is weak. Size is stated for part of the rows, as once, few or many counts, or as a class when the clone is expanded.

J gene: TRBJ1-2
D gene: NA
V gene: TRBV21-1
clone size: once
CDR3 DNA: TGTGCCAGCAGCTCAACTCGAGAGGGGGCGAATGGCTACACCTTC
CDR3 protein: CASSSTREGANGYTF

J gene: TRBJ1-4
D gene: TRBD1
V gene: TRBV7-2
clone size: NA
CDR3 DNA: TGTGCCAGCAGCTCTAGACAGGGCGGTGAAAAACTGTTTTTT
CDR3 protein: CASSSRQGGEKLFF

J gene: TRBJ1-1
D gene: NA
V gene: TRBV9
clone size: NA
CDR3 DNA: TGTGCCAGCAGCGTAGACCCACAGGGGAACACTGAAGCTTTCTTT
CDR3 protein: CASSVDPQGNTEAFF

J gene: TRBJ2-3
D gene: TRBD2
V gene: TRBV5-1
clone size: NA
CDR3 DNA: TGCGCCAGCAGCTTGGCTCGCGGGAGTGGCACAGATACGCAGTATTTT
CDR3 protein: CASSLARGSGTDTQYF

J gene: TRBJ2-1
D gene: TRBD2
V gene: TRBV5-1
clone size: NA
CDR3 DNA: TGCGCCAGCAGCTTGGATACTAGCGGGAGTACTGAGCAGTTCTTC
CDR3 protein: CASSLDTSGSTEQFF

J gene: TRBJ1-4
D gene: NA
V gene: TRBV18
clone size: NA
CDR3 DNA: TGTGCCAGCTCCCCGGGGGGCGATGAAAAACTGTTTTTT
CDR3 protein: CASSPGGDEKLFF

J gene: TRBJ2-7
D gene: NA
V gene: TRBV10-3
clone size: NA
CDR3 DNA: TGTGCCATCAGTGGACGAGACGAGCAGTACTTC
CDR3 protein: CAISGRDEQYF

J gene: TRBJ2-1
D gene: NA
V gene: TRBV6-5
clone size: NA
CDR3 DNA: TGTGCCAGCAGTTACGGTCAGGGGCCATACAATGAGCAGTTCTTC
CDR3 protein: CASSYGQGPYNEQFF

J gene: TRBJ2-2
D gene: NA
V gene: TRBV11-2
clone size: NA
CDR3 DNA: TGTGCCAGCACCGCTTCTTCCTCACTCACCGGGGAGCTGTTTTTT
CDR3 protein: CASTASSSLTGELFF

J gene: TRBJ1-1
D gene: NA
V gene: TRBV20-1
clone size: NA
CDR3 DNA: TGCAGTGCTAGTCCGTACAAAGCTTTCTTT
CDR3 protein: CSASPYKAFF

J gene: TRBJ1-5
D gene: NA
V gene: TRBV7-8
clone size: NA
CDR3 DNA: TGTGCCAGCAGCTTAGGTAGTTGGCAGCCCCAGCATTTT
CDR3 protein: CASSLGSWQPQHF

J gene: TRBJ1-1
D gene: NA
V gene: TRBV11-1
clone size: NA
CDR3 DNA: TGTGCCAGCAGCTTAACCGGGGTTGAAGGTGAAGCTTTCTTT
CDR3 protein: CASSLTGVEGEAFF

J gene: TRBJ2-7
D gene: NA
V gene: TRBV20-1
clone size: NA
CDR3 DNA: TGCAGTGCTACCAATACCTACGAGCAGTACTTC
CDR3 protein: CSATNTYEQYF

J gene: TRBJ2-5
D gene: NA
V gene: TRBV5-6
clone size: few
CDR3 DNA: TGTGCCAGCAGCTCCCGGAGTTGGTACCAAGAGACCCAGTACTTC
CDR3 protein: CASSSRSWYQETQYF

J gene: TRBJ1-5
D gene: TRBD1
V gene: TRBV29-1
clone size: NA
CDR3 DNA: TGCAGCGTGGGGACAGGGAACGGTCAGCCCCAGCATTTT
CDR3 protein: CSVGTGNGQPQHF

J gene: TRBJ1-1
D gene: NA
V gene: TRBV30
clone size: NA
CDR3 DNA: TGTGCCTGGAGTGTATCAGGACTAGGGGTGCCTGAAGCTTTCTTT
CDR3 protein: CAWSVSGLGVPEAFF

J gene: TRBJ2-2
D gene: NA
V gene: TRBV7-2
clone size: NA
CDR3 DNA: TGTGCCAGCAGCTCATCCGGCCGGGTCACCGGGGAGCTGTTTTTT
CDR3 protein: CASSSSGRVTGELFF

J gene: TRBJ2-3
D gene: TRBD2
V gene: TRBV18
clone size: NA
CDR3 DNA: TGTGCCAGCTCACCGGGGCAGCGGGACTACTCAGATACGCAGTATTTT
CDR3 protein: CASSPGQRDYSDTQYF

J gene: TRBJ1-5
D gene: NA
V gene: TRBV10-2
clone size: NA
CDR3 DNA: TGCGCCAGCAGTGATCCGGGGACAAGCAATCAGCCCCAGCATTTT
CDR3 protein: CASSDPGTSNQPQHF

J gene: TRBJ2-7
D gene: TRBD1
V gene: TRBV6-5
clone size: NA
CDR3 DNA: TGTGCCAGCAGTTATAGGACAGGGGGGCCCTACGAGCAGTACTTC
CDR3 protein: CASSYRTGGPYEQYF

J gene: TRBJ2-3
D gene: NA
V gene: TRBV7-2
clone size: NA
CDR3 DNA: TGTGCCAGCAGAGCCGAGGGTCGCGGCACAGATACGCAGTATTTT
CDR3 protein: CASRAEGRGTDTQYF

J gene: TRBJ2-2
D gene: NA
V gene: TRBV28
clone size: NA
CDR3 DNA: TGTGCCAGCACCGGACCGTCGGGCACCGGGGAGCTGTTTTTT
CDR3 protein: CASTGPSGTGELFF

J gene: TRBJ1-5
D gene: TRBD1
V gene: TRBV6-1
clone size: NA
CDR3 DNA: TGTGCCAGCAGTGAAGCCGGGACAGGGAATCAGCCCCAGCATTTT
CDR3 protein: CASSEAGTGNQPQHF

J gene: TRBJ2-7
D gene: NA
V gene: TRBV11-2
clone size: NA
CDR3 DNA: TGTGCCAGCAGCTTAGGTGTGGACAGATCCTACGAGCAGTACTTC
CDR3 protein: CASSLGVDRSYEQYF

J gene: TRBJ2-1
D gene: TRBD1
V gene: TRBV14
clone size: NA
CDR3 DNA: TGTGCCAGCAGCCAAGCTCTCCTCGGGACAGGGAACAATGAGCAGTTCTTC
CDR3 protein: CASSQALLGTGNNEQFF

J gene: TRBJ2-1
D gene: NA
V gene: TRBV10-1
clone size: NA
CDR3 DNA: TGCGCCAGCAGTGAGTCTGAGGGGCGCGAGGACAATGAGCAGTTCTTC
CDR3 protein: CASSESEGREDNEQFF

J gene: TRBJ2-1
D gene: TRBD2
V gene: TRBV11-3
clone size: NA
CDR3 DNA: TGTGCCAGCAGCCCCGGCGGGGGAGCCTACAATGAGCAGTTCTTC
CDR3 protein: CASSPGGGAYNEQFF

J gene: TRBJ2-2
D gene: TRBD1
V gene: TRBV5-4
clone size: NA
CDR3 DNA: TGTGCCAGCAGCGTGACAGGGTCGAACACCGGGGAGCTGTTTTTT
CDR3 protein: CASSVTGSNTGELFF

J gene: TRBJ1-6
D gene: TRBD1
V gene: TRBV7-7
clone size: few
CDR3 DNA: TGTGCTAGCAGCTTAGTGGACAGGTCGAGCTCCTATAATTCACCCCTCCACTTT
CDR3 protein: CASSLVDRSSSYNSPLHF

J gene: TRBJ1-3
D gene: NA
V gene: TRBV28
clone size: NA
CDR3 DNA: TGTGCCAGCAGTTCAAACCGAAACACCATATATTTT
CDR3 protein: CASSSNRNTIYF

J gene: TRBJ1-4
D gene: NA
V gene: TRBV25-1
clone size: NA
CDR3 DNA: TGTGCCAGCAGTGAATTAAGGGGATTTGGGGAAAAACTGTTTTTT
CDR3 protein: CASSELRGFGEKLFF

J gene: TRBJ2-3
D gene: TRBD2
V gene: TRBV7-9
clone size: NA
CDR3 DNA: TGTGCCAGCAGCCAAACTAGCGGGAGCGATACGCAGTATTTT
CDR3 protein: CASSQTSGSDTQYF

J gene: TRBJ2-7
D gene: TRBD1
V gene: TRBV6-5
clone size: NA
CDR3 DNA: TGTGCCAGCAGTTCCGCGCAACAGGGGTTGGACTTC
CDR3 protein: CASSSAQQGLDF

J gene: TRBJ1-4
D gene: NA
V gene: TRBV6-1
clone size: NA
CDR3 DNA: TGTGCCAGCAGTGAGGGAGGGGGTTTTACCGAAAAACTGTTTTTT
CDR3 protein: CASSEGGGFTEKLFF

J gene: TRBJ2-2
D gene: NA
V gene: TRBV5-6
clone size: NA
CDR3 DNA: TGTGCCAGCAGCTTGGCGATGGGGGGGAACACCGGGGAGCTGTTTTTT
CDR3 protein: CASSLAMGGNTGELFF

J gene: TRBJ2-2
D gene: NA
V gene: TRBV9
clone size: NA
CDR3 DNA: TGTGCCAGCAGCGCCTTGGACAGTAACACCGGGGAGCTGTTTTTT
CDR3 protein: CASSALDSNTGELFF

J gene: TRBJ1-2
D gene: NA
V gene: TRBV28
clone size: once
CDR3 DNA: TGTGCCAGCAGTTTATTTGGATCCCGGCGTGGCTACACCTTC
CDR3 protein: CASSLFGSRRGYTF

J gene: TRBJ1-4
D gene: NA
V gene: TRBV5-1
clone size: NA
CDR3 DNA: TGCGCCAGCAGCTTGGGAACCCCACAGGGCGCAACTAATGAAAAACTGTTTTTT
CDR3 protein: CASSLGTPQGATNEKLFF

J gene: TRBJ2-7
D gene: TRBD2
V gene: TRBV10-3
clone size: NA
CDR3 DNA: TGTGCCACCGAAACGGGACTAGCGGGAGGGCTACGGGAGCAGTACTTC
CDR3 protein: CATETGLAGGLREQYF

J gene: TRBJ1-6
D gene: NA
V gene: TRBV5-1
clone size: NA
CDR3 DNA: TGCGCCAGCAGCTTGGATACGGGATATAATTCACCCCTCCACTTT
CDR3 protein: CASSLDTGYNSPLHF

J gene: TRBJ2-5
D gene: NA
V gene: TRBV6-5
clone size: NA
CDR3 DNA: TGTGCCAGCAGCCCGGGGGAGTTGCGGACCCAGTACTTC
CDR3 protein: CASSPGELRTQYF

J gene: TRBJ1-1
D gene: NA
V gene: TRBV10-3
clone size: NA
CDR3 DNA: TGTGCCATCAGTGAAGACAGCTTGAACACTGAAGCTTTCTTT
CDR3 protein: CAISEDSLNTEAFF

J gene: TRBJ2-3
D gene: NA
V gene: TRBV10-1
clone size: NA
CDR3 DNA: TGCGCCAGTTCGCGGAGAGGGATCGATACGCAGTATTTT
CDR3 protein: CASSRRGIDTQYF

J gene: TRBJ2-6
D gene: TRBD1
V gene: TRBV6-1
clone size: once
CDR3 DNA: TGTGCCAGCAGTGCAGGGGGCACTGGGGCCAACGTCCTGACTTTC
CDR3 protein: CASSAGGTGANVLTF

J gene: TRBJ2-7
D gene: TRBD2
V gene: TRBV5-1
clone size: NA
CDR3 DNA: TGCGCCAGCAGCACAGGGACTAGCGGGGGGAAATCCTACGAGCAGTACTTC
CDR3 protein: CASSTGTSGGKSYEQYF

J gene: TRBJ2-7
D gene: NA
V gene: TRBV18
clone size: NA
CDR3 DNA: TGTGCCAGCTCACCGCCCGGGTGGAGCTCCTACGAGCAGTACTTC
CDR3 protein: CASSPPGWSSYEQYF

J gene: TRBJ2-1
D gene: NA
V gene: TRBV6-6
clone size: NA
CDR3 DNA: TGTGCCAGCAGGTTGACACCCCTAAGGGAAGAGCAGTTCTTC
CDR3 protein: CASRLTPLREEQFF